Below are 2 T cell receptor beta chains sequenced from a single sample in a study of blood T cell repertoires in COVID-19. Method: immunoSEQ multiplex PCR; TCRdb's copy keeps in-frame clones and lacks some. The sample records hundreds of thousands of clones, 89% being singletons. Sequenced material: peripheral blood. The source of these receptors is a man aged 18 to 30 with COVID-19, enrolled during active disease.

The CDR3 sequence is CSASFGGNTEAFF. CDR3 DNA: TGCAGTGCTAGTTTCGGGGGGAACACTGAAGCTTTCTTT. This chain joins TRBV20-1 and TRBJ1-1; a possible D gene is TRBD1 (5 bases). Trimming cost V 3 bases and J 1 base, with 9 bases left between them. The CDR3 spans 13 residues. The V gene's germline CDR1 is DFQATT and CDR2 SNEGSKA (reference sequence).

V gene TRBV25-1 combines with J gene TRBJ2-7, with D maybe TRBD1 (6 bases). This CDR3 comprises 14 residues. Germline assignment: CDR1 MGHDK and CDR2 SYGVNS. The V end lost 2 bases, the J end lost 5 bases, and 13 bases lay between the germline ends. The CDR3 sequence is CASSEVGWGHEQYF. The CDR3 coding sequence is TGTGCCAGCAGTGAAGTAGGTTGGGGGCACGAGCAGTACTTC.